Described below is a single T cell receptor beta chain sequence and its context. This clone's antigen is unknown. The input lacks base qualities; no much larger clone sits a single base away. Patients with a history of autoimmune disease or receiving systemic immunosuppression were excluded from the trial. In every dose cohort, peripheral blood was drawn for TCR sequencing at baseline, cycle 4 day 1, and cycle 7 day 1. Samples were obtained from an open-label, multicenter, first-in-human phase I dose-escalation trial of ivuxolimab. The trial enrolled adults with locally advanced or metastatic head and neck squamous cell, hepatocellular, melanoma or renal cell carcinoma. CD4+ and CD8+ T cells were sorted separately from peripheral blood before TCR sequencing. The sample originates from a study of OX40 agonist ivuxolimab in advanced cancers. Study-level background: Ivuxolimab was a fully human IgG2 agonistic monoclonal antibody targeting the costimulatory receptor OX40 (CD134). Intravenous ivuxolimab was administered to patients every 2 weeks at six dose levels: 0.01, 0.1, 0.3, 1.5, 3 and 10 mg/kg. Of the roughly 52 patients in dose escalation, 19 had hepatocellular carcinoma, approximately 15 had melanoma, 9 had renal cell carcinoma and 9 had head and neck cancer. The dose-escalation cohort was about 83% male with a mean age of 60 years, ranging from about 20 to 85. Prior anti-PD-1, anti-PD-L1 or anti-CTLA-4 therapy was permitted, and checkpoint inhibitors had been received by about 37% of dose-escalation patients. Partial responses were achieved by three dose-escalation patients, of whom one had hepatocellular carcinoma and two had cutaneous melanoma. Peripheral TCRbeta sequencing aimed to test whether ivuxolimab altered TCR sequence diversity and caused clonal T-cell expansion. The paper reports the monotherapy dose-escalation portion (N = 52 patients) of the phase I ivuxolimab trial. Broad study findings and their caveats: Low levels of normalized T-cell clonal expansion were also shown by some nonresponding patients. After ivuxolimab, more expanded clones were found on average in CD8+ T cells than in CD4+ T cells. In the 0.1-3.0 mg/kg groups, partial responders had among the lowest normalized peripheral clonal expansion, particularly in CD8+ T cells. At doses of 0.1 to 3.0 mg/kg, clonal expansion of both CD4+ and CD8+ blood T cells was observed from baseline to week 6. Antigen specificity was not determined for the clonally expanded peripheral T cells.

Genomic DNA was extracted from sorted cells for sequencing of the TCRbeta CDR3 region. The immunoSEQ Assay was used to sequence the TCRbeta CDR3 regions. TCRdb provides this immuneACCESS table in a form limited to in-frame rearrangements. Some clones are lacking; in checked studies, under half of them reflect an unresolved V gene, and why the rest are absent is not known. This sample holds about 16,000 clones; approximately 85% were observed only once. Together, the top ten hold around three quarters of the sample. Trimmed from V: 7 bases; trimmed from J: 3 bases; junction bases lacking a gene match: 5. CDR1 and CDR2, per the germline V gene, are SNHLY and FYNNEI. The CDR3 has 15 amino acids, counting the end cysteine and phenylalanine. Only CDR3 DNA is held: 45 bases, read in frame from base 1.

The chain was built from TRBV2 and TRBJ2-3; the central 12 bases match TRBD2. The source is an adult with an advanced solid tumor such as melanoma, head and neck, liver or kidney cancer. The source was CD4+ or CD8+ T cells sorted from blood, collected in a trial of the OX40 agonist ivuxolimab. The CDR3 here reads CASKGTSGSTDTQYF. The sequence in DNA is TGTGCCAGCAAAGGGACTAGCGGGTCTACAGATACGCAGTATTTT.